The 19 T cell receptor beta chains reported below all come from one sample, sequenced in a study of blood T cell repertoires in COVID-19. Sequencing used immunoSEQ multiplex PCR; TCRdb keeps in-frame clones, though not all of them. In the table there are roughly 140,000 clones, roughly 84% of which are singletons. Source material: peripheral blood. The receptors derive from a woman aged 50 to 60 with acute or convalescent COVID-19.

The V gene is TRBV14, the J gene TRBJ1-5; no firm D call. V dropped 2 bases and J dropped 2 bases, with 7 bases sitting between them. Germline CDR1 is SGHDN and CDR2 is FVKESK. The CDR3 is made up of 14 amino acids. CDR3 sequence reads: CASSQNNGNQPQHF. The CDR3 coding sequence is TGTGCCAGCAGCCAAAATAATGGCAATCAGCCCCAGCATTTT.

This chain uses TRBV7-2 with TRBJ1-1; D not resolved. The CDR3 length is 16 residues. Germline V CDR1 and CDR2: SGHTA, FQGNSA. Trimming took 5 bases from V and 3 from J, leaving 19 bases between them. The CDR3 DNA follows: TGTGCCAGCAGCCCCGATTCGTTTGTCGGGGACACTGAAGCTTTCTTT. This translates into CASSPDSFVGDTEAFF. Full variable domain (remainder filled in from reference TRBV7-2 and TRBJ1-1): GAGVSQSPSNKVTEKGKDVELRCDPISGHTALYWYRQSLGQGLEFLIYFQGNSAPDKSGLPSDRFSAERTGGSVSTLTIQRTQQEDSAVYLCASSPDSFVGDTEAFFGQGTRLTVV.

CDR3: CASSYGGHQPQHF. The CDR3 coding sequence is TGTGCCAGCAGTTACGGCGGCCATCAGCCCCAGCATTTT. The V call is TRBV6-2 or TRBV6-3, the J call TRBJ1-5; no definite D call. The germline gives CDR1 MNHEY, CDR2 SVGEGT. V was cut by 2 bases and J by 5 bases, with 7 bases left in between. The CDR3 extends over 13 amino acids.

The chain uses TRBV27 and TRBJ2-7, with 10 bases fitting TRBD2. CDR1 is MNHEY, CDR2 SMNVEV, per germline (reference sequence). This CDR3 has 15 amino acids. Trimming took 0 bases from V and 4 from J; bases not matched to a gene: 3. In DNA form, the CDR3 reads TGTGCCAGCAGTTTATCGATACTAGCGGGGTACGAGCAGTACTTC. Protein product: CASSLSILAGYEQYF.

CDR3: CASSEAQGAFRDTIYF. CDR3 sequence (DNA): TGTGCCAGCAGTGAAGCACAGGGGGCCTTTCGAGACACCATATATTTT. This chain uses TRBV6-1 with TRBJ1-3, with 9 bases matching TRBD1. This CDR3 has 16 amino acids. Germline V CDR1 and CDR2: MNHNS, SASEGT. V was clipped by 0 bases and J by 8 bases; unmatched bases: 8.

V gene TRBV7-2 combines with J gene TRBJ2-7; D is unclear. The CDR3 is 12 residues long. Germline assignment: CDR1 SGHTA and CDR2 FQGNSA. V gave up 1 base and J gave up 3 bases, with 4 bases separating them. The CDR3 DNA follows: TGTGCCAGCAGCTTAGATTACTACGAGCAGTACTTC. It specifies CASSLDYYEQYF.

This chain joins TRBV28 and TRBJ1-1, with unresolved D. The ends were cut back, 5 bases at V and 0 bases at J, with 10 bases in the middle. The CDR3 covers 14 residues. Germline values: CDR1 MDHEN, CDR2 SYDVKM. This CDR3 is CASSRRALNTEAFF. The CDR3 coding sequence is TGTGCCAGCAGTCGCCGCGCTTTGAACACTGAAGCTTTCTTT.

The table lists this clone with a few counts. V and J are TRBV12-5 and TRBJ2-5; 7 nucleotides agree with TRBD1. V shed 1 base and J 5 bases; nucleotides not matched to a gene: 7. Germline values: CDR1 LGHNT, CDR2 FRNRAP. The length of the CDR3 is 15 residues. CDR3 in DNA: TGTGCTAGTGGTTTGGGGACAGGATTAATGGAGACCCAGTACTTC. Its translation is CASGLGTGLMETQYF.

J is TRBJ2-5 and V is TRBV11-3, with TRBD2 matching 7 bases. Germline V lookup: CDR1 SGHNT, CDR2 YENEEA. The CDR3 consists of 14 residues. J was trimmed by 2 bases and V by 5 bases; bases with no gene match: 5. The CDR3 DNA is TGTGCCAGCAGCCCGATGGGGGGGCAAGAGACCCAGTACTTC. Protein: CASSPMGGQETQYF. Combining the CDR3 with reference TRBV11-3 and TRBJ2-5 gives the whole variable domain EAGVVQSPRYKIIEKKQPVAFWCNPISGHNTLYWYLQNLGQGPELLIRYENEEAVDDSQLPKDRFSAERLKGVDSTLKIQPAELGDSAVYLCASSPMGGQETQYFGPGTRLLVL.

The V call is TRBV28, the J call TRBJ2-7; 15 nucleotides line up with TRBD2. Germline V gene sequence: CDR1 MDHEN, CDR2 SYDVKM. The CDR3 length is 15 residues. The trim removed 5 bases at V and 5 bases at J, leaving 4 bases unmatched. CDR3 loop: CASSLGTSGRNEQYF. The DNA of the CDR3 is TGTGCCAGCAGTCTAGGGACTAGCGGGAGGAACGAGCAGTACTTC.

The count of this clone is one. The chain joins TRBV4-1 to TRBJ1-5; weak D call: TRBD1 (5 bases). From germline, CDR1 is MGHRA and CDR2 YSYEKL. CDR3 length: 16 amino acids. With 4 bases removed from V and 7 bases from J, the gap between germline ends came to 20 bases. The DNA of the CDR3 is TGCGCCAGCAGCCCCGGTCGGGCAGGGTTGGACCAGCCCCAGCATTTT. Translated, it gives CASSPGRAGLDQPQHF.

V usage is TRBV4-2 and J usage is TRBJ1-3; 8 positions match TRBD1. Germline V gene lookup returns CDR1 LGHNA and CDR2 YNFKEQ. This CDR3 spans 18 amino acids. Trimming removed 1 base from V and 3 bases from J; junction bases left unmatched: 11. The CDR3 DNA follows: TGTGCCAGCAGCCAAGCCAGGGGGCTGCTCTCGGGTGGAAACACCATATATTTT. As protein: CASSQARGLLSGGNTIYF.

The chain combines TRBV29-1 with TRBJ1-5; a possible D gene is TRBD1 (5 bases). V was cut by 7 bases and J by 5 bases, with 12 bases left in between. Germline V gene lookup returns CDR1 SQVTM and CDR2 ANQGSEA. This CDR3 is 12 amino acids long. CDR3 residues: CSAGSRDQPQHF. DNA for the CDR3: TGCAGCGCCGGATCCAGGGATCAGCCCCAGCATTTT.

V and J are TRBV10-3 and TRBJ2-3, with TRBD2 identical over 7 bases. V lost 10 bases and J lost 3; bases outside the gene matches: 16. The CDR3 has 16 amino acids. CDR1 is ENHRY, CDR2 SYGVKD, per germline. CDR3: CATTDGKRGSTDTQYF. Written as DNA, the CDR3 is TGTGCCACCACTGACGGGAAGCGGGGATCGACAGATACGCAGTATTTT.

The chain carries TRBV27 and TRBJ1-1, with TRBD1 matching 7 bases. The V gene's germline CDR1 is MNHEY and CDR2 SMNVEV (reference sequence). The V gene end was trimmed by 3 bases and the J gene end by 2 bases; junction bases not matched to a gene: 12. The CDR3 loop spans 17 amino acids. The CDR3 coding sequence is TGTGCCAGCAGTTTTGTTTGGGGCGGGACAGAAAACACTGAAGCTTTCTTT. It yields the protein CASSFVWGGTENTEAFF.

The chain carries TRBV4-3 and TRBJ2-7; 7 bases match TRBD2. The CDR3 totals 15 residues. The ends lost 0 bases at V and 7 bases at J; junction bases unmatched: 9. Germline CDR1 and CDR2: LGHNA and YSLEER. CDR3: CASSQDRVAGREQYF. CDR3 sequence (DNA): TGCGCCAGCAGCCAAGATAGGGTAGCGGGTAGGGAGCAGTACTTC.

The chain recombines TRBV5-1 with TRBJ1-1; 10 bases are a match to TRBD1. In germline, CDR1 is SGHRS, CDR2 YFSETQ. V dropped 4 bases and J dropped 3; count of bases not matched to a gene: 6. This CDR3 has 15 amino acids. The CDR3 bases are TGCGCCAGCAGCCGCCCCGGACAGGGGGACACTGAAGCTTTCTTT. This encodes CASSRPGQGDTEAFF.

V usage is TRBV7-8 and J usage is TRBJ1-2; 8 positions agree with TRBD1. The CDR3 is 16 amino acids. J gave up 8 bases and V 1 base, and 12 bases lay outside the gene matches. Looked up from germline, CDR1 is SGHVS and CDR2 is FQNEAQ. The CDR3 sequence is CASSLGSSAGGTGYTF. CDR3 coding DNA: TGTGCCAGCAGCTTAGGTTCATCGGCAGGGGGCACCGGCTACACCTTC.

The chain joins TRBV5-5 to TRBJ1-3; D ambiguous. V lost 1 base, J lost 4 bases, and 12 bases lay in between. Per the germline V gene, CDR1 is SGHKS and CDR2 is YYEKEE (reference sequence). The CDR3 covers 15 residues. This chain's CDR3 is CASSLPGGGGNTIYF. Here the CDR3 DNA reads TGTGCCAGCAGCTTGCCGGGAGGAGGAGGAAACACCATATATTTT.